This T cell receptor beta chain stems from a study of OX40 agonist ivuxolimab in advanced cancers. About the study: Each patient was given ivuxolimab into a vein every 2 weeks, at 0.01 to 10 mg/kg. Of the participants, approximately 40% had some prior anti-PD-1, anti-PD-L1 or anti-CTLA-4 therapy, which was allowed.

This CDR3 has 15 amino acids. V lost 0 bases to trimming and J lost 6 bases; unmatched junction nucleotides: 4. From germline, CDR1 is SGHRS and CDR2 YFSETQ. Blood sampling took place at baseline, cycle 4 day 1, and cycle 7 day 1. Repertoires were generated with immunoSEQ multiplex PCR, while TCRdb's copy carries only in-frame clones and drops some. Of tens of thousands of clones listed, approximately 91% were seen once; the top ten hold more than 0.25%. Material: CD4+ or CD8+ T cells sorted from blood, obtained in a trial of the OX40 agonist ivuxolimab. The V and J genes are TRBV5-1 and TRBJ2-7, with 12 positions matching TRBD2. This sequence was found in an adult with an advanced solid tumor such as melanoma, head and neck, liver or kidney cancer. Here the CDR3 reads CASSLGLAGVSEQYF. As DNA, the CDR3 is TGCGCCAGCAGCTTGGGACTAGCGGGGGTGAGCGAGCAGTACTTC.